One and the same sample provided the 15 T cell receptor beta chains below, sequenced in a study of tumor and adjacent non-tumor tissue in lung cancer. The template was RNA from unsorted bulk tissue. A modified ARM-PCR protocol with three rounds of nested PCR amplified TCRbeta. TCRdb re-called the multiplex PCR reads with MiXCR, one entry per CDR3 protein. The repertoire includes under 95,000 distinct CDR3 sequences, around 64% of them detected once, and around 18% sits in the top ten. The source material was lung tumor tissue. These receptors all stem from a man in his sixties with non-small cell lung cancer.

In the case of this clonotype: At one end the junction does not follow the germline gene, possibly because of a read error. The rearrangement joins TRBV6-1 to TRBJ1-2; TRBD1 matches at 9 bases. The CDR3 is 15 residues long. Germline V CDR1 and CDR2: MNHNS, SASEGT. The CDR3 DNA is TGTGTCAGCAGTGCCTTAATGCGGACAGGGGCTGGCTACACCTTC. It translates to CVSSALMRTGAGYTF.

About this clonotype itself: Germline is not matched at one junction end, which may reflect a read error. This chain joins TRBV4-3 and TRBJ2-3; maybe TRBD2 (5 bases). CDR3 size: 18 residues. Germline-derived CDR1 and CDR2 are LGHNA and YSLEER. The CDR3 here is CSSSQVSAEAASTDTQYF. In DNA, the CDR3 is TGCTCCAGCAGCCAAGTCTCGGCGGAGGCGGCAAGCACTGATACACAGTATTTT.

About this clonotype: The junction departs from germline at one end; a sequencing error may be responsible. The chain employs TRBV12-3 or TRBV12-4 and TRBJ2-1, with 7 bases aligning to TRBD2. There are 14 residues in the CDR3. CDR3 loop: CASYLGGSHNKQFF. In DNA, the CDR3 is TGTGCCAGCTACCTGGGCGGGAGCCACAATAAGCAGTTCTTC.

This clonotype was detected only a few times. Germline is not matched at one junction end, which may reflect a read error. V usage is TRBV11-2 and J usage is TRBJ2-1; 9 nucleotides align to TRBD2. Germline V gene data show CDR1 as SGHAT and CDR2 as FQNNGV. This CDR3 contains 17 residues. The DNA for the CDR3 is TGTGTCAGCAGCTTATTGATGGGACTAGCCCCCGGAAATGAGCAGTTCTTC. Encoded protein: CVSSLLMGLAPGNEQFF.

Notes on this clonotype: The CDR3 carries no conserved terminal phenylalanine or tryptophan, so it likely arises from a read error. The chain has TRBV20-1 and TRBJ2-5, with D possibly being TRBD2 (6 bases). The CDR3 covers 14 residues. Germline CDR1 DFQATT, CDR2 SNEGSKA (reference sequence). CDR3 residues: CSATTGVRQETQYI. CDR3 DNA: TGCAGTGCCACGACGGGAGTCCGCCAAGAGACACAGTACATC.

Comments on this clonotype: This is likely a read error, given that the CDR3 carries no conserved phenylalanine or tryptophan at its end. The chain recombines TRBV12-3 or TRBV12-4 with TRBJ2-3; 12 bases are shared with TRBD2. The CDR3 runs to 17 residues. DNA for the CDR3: TGTGTCAGCAGTTTAAAACTAGCGGGGGGTGGCACAGATACGCAGTATTTA. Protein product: CVSSLKLAGGGTDTQYL.

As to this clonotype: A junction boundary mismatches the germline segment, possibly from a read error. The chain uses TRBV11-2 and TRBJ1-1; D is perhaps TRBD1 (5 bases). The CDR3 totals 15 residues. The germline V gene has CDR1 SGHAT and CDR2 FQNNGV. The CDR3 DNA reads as TGTGCCAGCAGCACCCCGATAGGGGTGAAGACTGAAACTTTCTTT. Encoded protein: CASSTPIGVKTETFF.

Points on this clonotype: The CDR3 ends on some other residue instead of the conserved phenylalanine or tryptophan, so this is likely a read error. CDR3 nucleotide sequence: TGCAGCACGCGCTGGGGGGAGACCCAGTACCTA. Encoded protein: CSTRWGETQYL. The rearrangement links TRBV29-1 to TRBJ2-5, with D perhaps given as TRBD1 or TRBD2 (5 bases each). The germline CDR1 and CDR2 sequences are SQVTM and ANQGSEA. The ends were cut back, 8 bases at V and 5 bases at J, with 12 bases in the middle. The CDR3 covers 11 residues.

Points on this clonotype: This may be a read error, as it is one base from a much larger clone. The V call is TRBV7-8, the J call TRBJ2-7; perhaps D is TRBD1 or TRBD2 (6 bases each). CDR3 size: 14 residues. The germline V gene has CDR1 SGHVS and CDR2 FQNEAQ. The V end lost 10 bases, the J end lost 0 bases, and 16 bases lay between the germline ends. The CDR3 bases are TGTGCCAACAGTAGGGGGGAGACCTCCTACGAGCAGTACTTC. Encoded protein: CANSRGETSYEQYF.

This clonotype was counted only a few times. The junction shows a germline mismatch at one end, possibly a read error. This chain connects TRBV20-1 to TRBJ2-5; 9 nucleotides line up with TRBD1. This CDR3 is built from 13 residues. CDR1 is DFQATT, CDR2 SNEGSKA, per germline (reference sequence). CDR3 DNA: TGCAGTGCTAGAACAGGGGGCGCAGAGACCCAGCACTTC. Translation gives CSARTGGAETQHF.

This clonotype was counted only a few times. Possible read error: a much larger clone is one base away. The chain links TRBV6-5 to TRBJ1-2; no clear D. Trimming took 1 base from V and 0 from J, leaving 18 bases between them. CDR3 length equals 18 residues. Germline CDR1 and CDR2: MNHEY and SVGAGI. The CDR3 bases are TGTGCCAGCAGTTACTTAAGATGGAGACTAAACACTAACTATGGCTACACCTTC. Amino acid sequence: CASSYLRWRLNTNYGYTF.

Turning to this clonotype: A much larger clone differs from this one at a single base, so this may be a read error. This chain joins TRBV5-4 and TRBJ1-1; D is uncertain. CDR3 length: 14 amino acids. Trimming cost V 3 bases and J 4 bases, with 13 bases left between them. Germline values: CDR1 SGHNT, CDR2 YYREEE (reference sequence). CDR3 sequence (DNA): TGTGCCAGCAGCTCTAGGTCCCTCGCCACTGAAGCTTTCTTT. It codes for CASSSRSLATEAFF. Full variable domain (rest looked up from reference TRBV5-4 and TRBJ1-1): ETGVTQSPTHLIKTRGQQVTLRCSSQSGHNTVSWYQQALGQGPQFIFQYYREEENGRGNFPPRFSGLQFPNYSSELNVNALELDDSALYLCASSSRSLATEAFFGQGTRLTVV.

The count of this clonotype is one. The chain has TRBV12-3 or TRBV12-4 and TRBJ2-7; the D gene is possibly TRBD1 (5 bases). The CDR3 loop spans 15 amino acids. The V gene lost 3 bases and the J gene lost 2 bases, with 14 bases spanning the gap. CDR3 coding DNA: TGTGCCAGCAGTTTGGACACCGACTCACCCTACGAGCAGTACTTC. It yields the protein CASSLDTDSPYEQYF.

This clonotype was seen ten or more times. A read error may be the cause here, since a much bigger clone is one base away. The CDR3 nucleotides read TGTGCCAGCAGCCCAACATCGAAAGAGACCCAGTACTTC. This encodes CASSPTSKETQYF. The chain uses TRBV4-2 and TRBJ2-5; D unclear. The V end was cut by 4 bases, the J end by 3 bases, with 9 bases between. This CDR3 is built from 13 residues. Per germline, CDR1 LGHNA and CDR2 YNFKEQ.

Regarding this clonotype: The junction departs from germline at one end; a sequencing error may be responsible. The chain's CDR3 is CAGSPVQGAGDTQYF. The CDR3 coding sequence is TGTGCCGGCAGCCCCGTTCAAGGGGCAGGAGATACGCAGTATTTT. J is TRBJ2-3 and V is TRBV6-5; the D gene is possibly TRBD1 (5 bases). Germline V gene lookup returns CDR1 MNHEY and CDR2 SVGAGI. CDR3 length equals 15 residues.